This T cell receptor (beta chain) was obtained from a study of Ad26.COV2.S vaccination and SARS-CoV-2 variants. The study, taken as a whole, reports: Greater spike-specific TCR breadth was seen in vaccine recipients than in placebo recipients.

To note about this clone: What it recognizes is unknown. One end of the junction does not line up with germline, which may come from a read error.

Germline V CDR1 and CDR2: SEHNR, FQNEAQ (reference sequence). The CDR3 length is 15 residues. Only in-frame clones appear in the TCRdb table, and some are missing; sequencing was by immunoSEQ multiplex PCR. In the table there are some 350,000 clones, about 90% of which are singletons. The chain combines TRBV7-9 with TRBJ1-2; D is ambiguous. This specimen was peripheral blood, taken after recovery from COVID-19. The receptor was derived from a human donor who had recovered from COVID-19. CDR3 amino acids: CATSLVSDGDYGYTF. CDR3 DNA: TGTGCCACCAGCTTAGTTAGTGACGGGGATTATGGCTACACCTTC.